Below are 5 T cell receptor beta chains sequenced from a single sample in a study of shared clonotypes between healthy human individuals. Measured with immunoSEQ multiplex PCR; TCRdb has only the in-frame clones, and not every one. The sample consists of roughly 2.5 million clones, around 90% of them appearing once. Material: naive CD4+ T cells sorted from blood. The subset is: CD45RA+ positively selected. The receptors were gathered from a young man in good health.

Details on this clone: The sample has other DNA sequences that encode this CDR3 too. V usage is TRBV4-3 and J usage is TRBJ2-1, with 12 bases fitting TRBD2. CDR1 LGHNA and CDR2 YSLEER come from the germline V gene. The ends lost 3 bases at V and 4 bases at J; junction bases unmatched: 4. The CDR3 totals 16 residues. The CDR3 reads CASSQGLAGAYNEQFF. CDR3 DNA: TGCGCCAGCAGCCAGGGACTAGCGGGTGCGTACAATGAGCAGTTCTTC.

The V and J genes are TRBV11-2 and TRBJ1-1; 9 bases align to TRBD1. Trimming at V came to 4 bases and at J to 5 bases, leaving 11 bases not matched to a gene. Germline V gene data show CDR1 as SGHAT and CDR2 as FQNNGV. The length of the CDR3 is 16 residues. CDR3 amino acids: CASSSVSGTGRTEAFF. The CDR3 nucleotides read TGTGCCAGCAGCTCCGTGTCCGGGACAGGGAGGACTGAAGCTTTCTTT. Supplemented by reference TRBV11-2 and TRBJ1-1, the full variable domain reads EAGVAQSPRYKIIEKRQSVAFWCNPISGHATLYWYQQILGQGPKLLIQFQNNGVVDDSQLPKDRFSAERLKGVDSTLKIQPAKLEDSAVYLCASSSVSGTGRTEAFFGQGTRLTVV.

This chain links TRBV6-5 with TRBJ2-3; D is unresolved. V gave up 8 bases and J gave up 2 bases, with 14 bases separating them. The CDR3 has 14 amino acids. The germline V gene encodes CDR1 MNHEY and CDR2 SVGAGI. As DNA, the CDR3 is TGTGCCAGCGCTAGGCTAGTACACACAGATACGCAGTATTTT. Translation gives CASARLVHTDTQYF.

A remark on this clone: The sample holds other DNA sequences that translate to the same CDR3. The rearrangement joins TRBV6-5 to TRBJ2-7; 7 bases fit TRBD1. V was pared by 5 bases and J by 6 bases, with 4 bases of the junction left unmatched. Germline values: CDR1 MNHEY, CDR2 SVGAGI. The CDR3 runs 12 residues. CDR3 protein: CASSRQGGEQYF. DNA for the CDR3: TGTGCCAGCAGTAGACAGGGTGGCGAGCAGTACTTC.

The V call is TRBV23-1, the J call TRBJ1-5, with a weak D call TRBD1 (6 bases). TRBV23-1 belongs to the ORF category, with a function that is uncertain. Trimming took 7 bases from V and 4 from J, leaving 20 bases between them. This CDR3 is 16 amino acids long. The chain's CDR3 is CASTSGRGRLNQPQHF. As DNA, the CDR3 is TGCGCCAGCACCTCAGGGCGGGGGCGCTTGAATCAGCCCCAGCATTTT.